The 9 T cell receptor beta chains in this list originate from one sample, sequenced in a study of identifying expanded T cells in peripheral blood. Only in-frame clones appear in the TCRdb table, and some are missing; sequencing was by immunoSEQ multiplex PCR. The repertoire consists of approximately 85,000 clones, with roughly four fifths occurring once and the leading ten covering about 18%. The sequenced sample was blood. Source of these receptors: a person aged 18 to 70 in good health.

The genes are TRBV9 and TRBJ1-1, with D perhaps matching TRBD1 (5 bases). The CDR3 is 18 amino acids. Germline V lookup: CDR1 SGDLS, CDR2 YYNGEE. V was pared by 4 bases and J by 5 bases, with 27 bases between. For the CDR3, the DNA is TGTGCCAGCAGCCCCCTCAGCGGTACCGGGGGTAGGCGGACTGAAGCTTTCTTT. It encodes CASSPLSGTGGRRTEAFF. Combining the CDR3 with reference TRBV9 and TRBJ1-1 gives the whole variable domain DSGVTQTPKHLITATGQRVTLRCSPRSGDLSVYWYQQSLDQGLQFLIQYYNGEERAKGNILERFSAQQFPDLHSELNLSSLELGDSALYFCASSPLSGTGGRRTEAFFGQGTRLTVV.

This chain links TRBV6-5 with TRBJ1-1; D is perhaps TRBD1 (6 bases). V was pared by 6 bases and J by 5 bases, with 10 bases between. The CDR3 is made up of 12 amino acids. The germline CDR1 and CDR2 sequences are MNHEY and SVGAGI. CDR3 nucleotide sequence: TGTGCCAGCAGCCAGGGGTGGACTGAAGCTTTCTTT. This sequence encodes CASSQGWTEAFF.

The genes are TRBV7-9 and TRBJ2-1; D ambiguous. Germline V gives CDR1 SEHNR, CDR2 FQNEAQ (reference sequence). V shed 5 bases and J shed 3 bases, with 5 bases lying between them. This CDR3 is built from 12 residues. This CDR3 reads CASSQNYNEQFF. The CDR3, as DNA: TGTGCCAGCAGCCAGAACTACAATGAGCAGTTCTTC.

This clone was picked up a small number of times. The genes are TRBV27 and TRBJ2-7; D may be TRBD1 (6 bases). The CDR3 contains 12 residues. V dropped 4 bases and J dropped 7 bases, with 11 bases sitting between them. Germline CDR1 MNHEY, CDR2 SMNVEV (reference sequence). CDR3 loop: CASSSGVGEQYF. The CDR3 DNA sequence: TGTGCCAGCAGTTCAGGGGTGGGGGAGCAGTACTTC.

The genes are TRBV27 and TRBJ1-1; D call uncertain. Germline CDR1 MNHEY, CDR2 SMNVEV (reference sequence). V lost 2 bases and J 2 bases, leaving 9 bases between the germline ends. The CDR3 sequence is 14 residues long. For the CDR3, the DNA is TGTGCCAGCAGTTTAGGGCTGGAAAACACTGAAGCTTTCTTT. This translates into CASSLGLENTEAFF.

The V call is TRBV5-1, the J call TRBJ2-2; D may correspond to TRBD1 or TRBD2 (6 bases each). V was pared by 0 bases and J by 5 bases, with 20 bases between. Per germline, CDR1 SGHRS and CDR2 YFSETQ. The CDR3 covers 18 residues. This CDR3 reads CASSLGSVATRGTGELFF. The DNA for the CDR3 is TGCGCCAGCAGCTTGGGGAGCGTCGCGACTAGGGGGACCGGGGAGCTGTTTTTT.

In its sample, this clone was seen once. DNA for the CDR3: TGTGCCAGCAGTTATTCTTCAAGGAGGGCCTACAATGAGCAGTTCTTC. Its protein product is CASSYSSRRAYNEQFF. This sequence joins TRBV6-6 and TRBJ2-1; D may be TRBD2 (6 bases). Between the trimmed V and J ends, which lost 3 bases and 2 bases, there was a span of 14 bases. The CDR3 length is 16 residues. Germline-derived CDR1 and CDR2 are MNHNY and SVGAGI (reference sequence).

The chain recombines TRBV28 with TRBJ1-3; D possibly corresponds to TRBD1 (5 bases). Per germline, CDR1 MDHEN and CDR2 SYDVKM. The CDR3 contains 15 residues. V gave up 2 bases and J gave up 2 bases, with 10 bases separating them. The CDR3 sequence: CASSLQGSTGNTIYF. The CDR3 DNA reads as TGTGCCAGCAGTTTACAGGGCAGCACTGGAAACACCATATATTTT.

The chain couples TRBV19 to TRBJ2-2; D is perhaps TRBD2 (5 bases). The germline CDR1 and CDR2 sequences are LNHDA and SQIVND (reference sequence). This CDR3 contains 12 residues. V shed 3 bases and J shed 7 bases, with 6 bases lying between them. The CDR3 here is CASSMRVGELFF. The CDR3 coding sequence is TGTGCCAGTAGTATGAGGGTCGGGGAGCTGTTTTTT.